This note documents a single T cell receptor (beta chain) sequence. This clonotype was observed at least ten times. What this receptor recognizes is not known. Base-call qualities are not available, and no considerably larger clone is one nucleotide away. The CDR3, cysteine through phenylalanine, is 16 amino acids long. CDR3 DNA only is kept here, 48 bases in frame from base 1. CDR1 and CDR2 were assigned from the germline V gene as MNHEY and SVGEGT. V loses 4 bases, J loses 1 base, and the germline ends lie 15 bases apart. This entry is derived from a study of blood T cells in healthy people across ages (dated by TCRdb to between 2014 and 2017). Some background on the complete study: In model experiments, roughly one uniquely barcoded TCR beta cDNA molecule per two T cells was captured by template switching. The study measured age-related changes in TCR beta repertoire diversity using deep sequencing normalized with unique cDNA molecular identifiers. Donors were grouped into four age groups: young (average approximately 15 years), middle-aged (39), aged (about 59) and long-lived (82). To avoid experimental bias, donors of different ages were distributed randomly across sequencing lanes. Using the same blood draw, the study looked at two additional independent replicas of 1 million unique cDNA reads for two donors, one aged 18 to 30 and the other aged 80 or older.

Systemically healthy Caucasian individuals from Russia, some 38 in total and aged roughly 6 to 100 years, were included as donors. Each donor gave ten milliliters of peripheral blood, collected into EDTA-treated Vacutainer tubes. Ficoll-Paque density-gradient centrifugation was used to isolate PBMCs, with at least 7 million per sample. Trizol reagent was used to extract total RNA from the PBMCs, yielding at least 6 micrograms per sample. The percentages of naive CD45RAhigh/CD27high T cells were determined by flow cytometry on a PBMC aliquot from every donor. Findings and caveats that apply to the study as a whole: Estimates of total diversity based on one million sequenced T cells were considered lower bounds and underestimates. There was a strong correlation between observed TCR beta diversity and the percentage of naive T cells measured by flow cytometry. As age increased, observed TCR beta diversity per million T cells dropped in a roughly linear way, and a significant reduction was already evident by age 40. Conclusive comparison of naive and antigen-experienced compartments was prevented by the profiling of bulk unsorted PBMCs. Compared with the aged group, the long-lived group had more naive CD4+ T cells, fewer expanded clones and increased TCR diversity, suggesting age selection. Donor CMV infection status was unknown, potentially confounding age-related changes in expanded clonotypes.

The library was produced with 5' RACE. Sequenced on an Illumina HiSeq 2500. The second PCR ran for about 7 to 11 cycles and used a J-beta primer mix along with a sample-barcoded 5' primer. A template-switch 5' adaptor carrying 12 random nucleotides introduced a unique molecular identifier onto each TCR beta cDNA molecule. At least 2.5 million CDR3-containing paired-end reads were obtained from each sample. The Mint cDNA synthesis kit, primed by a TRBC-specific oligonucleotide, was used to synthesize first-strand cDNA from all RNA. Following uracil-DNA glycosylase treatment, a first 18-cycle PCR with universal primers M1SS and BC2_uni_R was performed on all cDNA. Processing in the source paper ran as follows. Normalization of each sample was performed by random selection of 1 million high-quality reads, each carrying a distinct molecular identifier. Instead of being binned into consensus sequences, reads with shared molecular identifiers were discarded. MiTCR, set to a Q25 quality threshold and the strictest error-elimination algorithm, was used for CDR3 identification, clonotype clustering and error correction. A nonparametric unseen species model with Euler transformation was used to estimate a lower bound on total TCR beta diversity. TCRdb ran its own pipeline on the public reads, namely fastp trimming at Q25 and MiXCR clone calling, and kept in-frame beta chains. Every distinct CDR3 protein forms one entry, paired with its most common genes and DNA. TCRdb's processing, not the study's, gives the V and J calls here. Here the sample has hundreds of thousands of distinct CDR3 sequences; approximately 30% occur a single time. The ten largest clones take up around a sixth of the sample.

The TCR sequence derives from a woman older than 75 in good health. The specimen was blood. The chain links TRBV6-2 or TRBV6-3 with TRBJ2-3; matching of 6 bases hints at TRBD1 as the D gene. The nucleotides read TGTGCCAGCAGTTCCGACAGGCGGGTCGGCACAGATACGCAGTATTTT. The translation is CASSSDRRVGTDTQYF.